This entry concerns a single T cell receptor beta chain. The data stem from a study of blood T cell repertoires in COVID-19. Study details: Some COVID-19 samples were acute and others convalescent; all came from the United States, Italy and Spain. Sources were T cells, B-cell-depleted T cells, or PBMCs; the material itself was cDNA or gDNA.

In the study's own analysis: Reference gene primer amplification gave estimated nucleated cell counts. Clones were read by immunoSEQ multiplex PCR, and TCRdb kept only the in-frame ones, dropping some. The V and J calls and clone size come from that table; D and trimming were worked out from the DNA. The table lists 80,000 to 100,000 clones, roughly 75% of them singletons, with about 8.1% in the top ten. V lost 1 base to trimming and J lost 3 bases; unmatched junction nucleotides: 6. Germline CDR1 reads SGHTA; CDR2 reads FQGNSA. The CDR3 runs 16 residues. This clonotype was obtained from a man between 50 and 59 years old who had recovered from COVID-19. Sequenced material: peripheral blood. This chain joins TRBV7-2 and TRBJ1-5, with 7 bases fitting TRBD1. CDR3 nucleotides: TGTGCCAGCAGCTTAGAACCCGGGACAGCCAATCAGCCCCAGCATTTT. Protein: CASSLEPGTANQPQHF.